Reported below is one T cell receptor (beta chain). This record comes from a study of cytomegalovirus exposure and HLA in healthy donors. Vbeta (60) and Jbeta (13) primers were used in the PCR. Here immunoSEQ multiplex PCR was the method, and the copy in TCRdb shows in-frame clones only, minus some. The profile shows some 110,000 clones, 79% of them singletons. This CDR3 is 15 amino acids long. The germline gives CDR1 MNHEY, CDR2 SMNVEV (reference sequence). With 7 bases removed from V and 1 base from J, the gap between germline ends came to 17 bases. V is TRBV27 and J is TRBJ2-7; D is perhaps TRBD2 (6 bases). The sample comprised PBMCs. This receptor was taken from a man aged 25 to 45 in good health and CMV-seropositive. Written as DNA, the CDR3 is TGTGCCAGCAAATATGGAGCGGGTGGATCCTACGAGCAGTACTTC. This translates into CASKYGAGGSYEQYF.